This T cell receptor beta chain is from a study of a mutant IDH1 vaccine in newly diagnosed glioma. With 8 bases removed from V and 7 bases from J, the gap between germline ends came to 21 bases. This CDR3 is 14 amino acids long. Germline CDR1 is WNHNN and CDR2 is SYGVQD (reference sequence). TCRdb's table, derived via immunoSEQ multiplex PCR, lists solely in-frame clones and lacks some. The repertoire holds around 50,000 clones, with 70% to 85% as singletons. A word on this clone: As yet, its antigen is unknown.

Time point indicated: week 47, end of study. Every vaccination contained 300 ug of the mutant IDH1 20-mer peptide and was paired with topical imiquimod. The chain is built from TRBV10-1 and TRBJ2-7; no clear D gene. The sequence came from a woman between 25 and 40 years old with glioma. Some clones in this sample may be carry-over from other donors' samples. The sample in question was PBMCs, obtained from a glioma patient whose treatment included an IDH1 peptide vaccine. This CDR3 reads CASPSRLPYEEQYF. CDR3 sequence (DNA): TGCGCCAGCCCCTCTCGTCTCCCCTATGAGGAGCAGTACTTC.